This T cell receptor (beta chain) was identified during a study of cytomegalovirus exposure and HLA in healthy donors. At the time of sampling, donors were nominally healthy, though unrecorded immune exposures were likely. The V gene's germline CDR1 is SNHLY and CDR2 FYNNEI. The CDR3 totals 13 residues. Trimming shortened V by 5 bases and J by 6 bases, and 10 bases separated the two germline ends. Points from the study as a whole: Follow-up analysis later connected one missense variant in DCLRE1C with trimming of TCR beta V- and J-genes. The authors listed about 170 TCR beta chains as cytomegalovirus-associated.

As regards this clone: Its antigen is unknown.

Both 60 Vbeta primers and 13 Jbeta primers went into the PCR. Assay used: immunoSEQ multiplex PCR; TCRdb lists only in-frame clones, some missing. The data show about 190,000 clones, with approximately 86% seen just once and approximately 1.7% held by the top ten. The TCR originated in a woman under 30 in good health and CMV-seronegative. The sample taken for sequencing was PBMCs. The chain couples TRBV2 to TRBJ2-2; TRBD2 might be the D (7 bases). CDR3: CASSRGASGELFF. The CDR3 region has the DNA TGTGCCAGCAGTCGGGGGGCTTCCGGGGAGCTGTTTTTT.